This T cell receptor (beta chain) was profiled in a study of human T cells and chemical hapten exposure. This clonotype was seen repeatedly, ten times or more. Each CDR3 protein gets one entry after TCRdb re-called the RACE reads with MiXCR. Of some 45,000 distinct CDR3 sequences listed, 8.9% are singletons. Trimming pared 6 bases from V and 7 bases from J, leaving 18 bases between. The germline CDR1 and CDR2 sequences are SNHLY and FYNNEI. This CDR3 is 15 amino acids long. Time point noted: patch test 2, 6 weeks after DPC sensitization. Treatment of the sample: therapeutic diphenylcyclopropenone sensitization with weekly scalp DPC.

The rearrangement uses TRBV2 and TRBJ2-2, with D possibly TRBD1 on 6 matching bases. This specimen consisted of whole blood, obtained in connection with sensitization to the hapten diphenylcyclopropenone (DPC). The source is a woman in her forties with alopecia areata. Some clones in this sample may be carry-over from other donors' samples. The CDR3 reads CASSYQRRGNGELFF. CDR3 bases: TGTGCCAGCAGCTATCAGCGCAGGGGTAACGGGGAGCTGTTTTTT.